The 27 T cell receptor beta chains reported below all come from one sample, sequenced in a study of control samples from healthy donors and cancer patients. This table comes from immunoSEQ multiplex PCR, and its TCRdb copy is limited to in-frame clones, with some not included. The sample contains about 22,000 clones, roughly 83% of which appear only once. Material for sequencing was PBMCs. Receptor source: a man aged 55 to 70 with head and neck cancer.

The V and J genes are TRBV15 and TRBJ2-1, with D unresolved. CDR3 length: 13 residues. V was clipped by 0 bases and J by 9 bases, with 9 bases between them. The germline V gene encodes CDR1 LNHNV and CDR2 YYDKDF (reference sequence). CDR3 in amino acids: CATSRDVMGEQFF. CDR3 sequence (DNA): TGTGCCACCAGCAGAGATGTGATGGGTGAGCAGTTCTTC.

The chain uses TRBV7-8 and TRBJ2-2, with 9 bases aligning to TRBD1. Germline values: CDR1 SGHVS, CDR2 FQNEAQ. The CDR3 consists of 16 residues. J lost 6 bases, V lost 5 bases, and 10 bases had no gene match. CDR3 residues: CASSPRTGEGPGELFF. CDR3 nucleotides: TGTGCCAGCAGCCCTAGGACAGGGGAGGGTCCCGGGGAGCTGTTTTTT.

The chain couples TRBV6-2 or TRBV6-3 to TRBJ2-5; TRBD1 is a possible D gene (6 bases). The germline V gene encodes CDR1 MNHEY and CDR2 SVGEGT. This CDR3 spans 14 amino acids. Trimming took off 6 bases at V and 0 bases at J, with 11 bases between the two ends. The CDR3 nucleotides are TGTGCCAGCAGCCCACAGGGTTACCAAGAGACCCAGTACTTC. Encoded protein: CASSPQGYQETQYF.

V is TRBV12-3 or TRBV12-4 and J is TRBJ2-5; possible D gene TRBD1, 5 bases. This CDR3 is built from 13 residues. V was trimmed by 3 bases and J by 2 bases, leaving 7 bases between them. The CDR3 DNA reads TGTGCCAGCAGTTTGACAGATCAAGAGACCCAGTACTTC. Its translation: CASSLTDQETQYF.

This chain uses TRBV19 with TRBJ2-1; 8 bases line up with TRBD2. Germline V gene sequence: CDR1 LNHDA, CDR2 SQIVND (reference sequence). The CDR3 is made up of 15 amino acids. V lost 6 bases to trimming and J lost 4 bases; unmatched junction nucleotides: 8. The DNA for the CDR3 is TGTGCCAGTAGGTATGACGGCGGGAGGTACAATGAGCAGTTCTTC. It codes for CASRYDGGRYNEQFF.

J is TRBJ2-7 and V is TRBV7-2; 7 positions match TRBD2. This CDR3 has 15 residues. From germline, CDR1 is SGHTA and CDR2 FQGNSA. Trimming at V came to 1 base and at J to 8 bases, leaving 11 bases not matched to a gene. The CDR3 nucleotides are TGTGCCAGCAGCTTAGACCCCGGGACTACGGCACAGCAGTACTTC. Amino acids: CASSLDPGTTAQQYF.

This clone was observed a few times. DNA for the CDR3: TGTGCCAGCAGCTTAGGGACTAGCGGAAGGAATGAGCAGTTCTTC. Its translation is CASSLGTSGRNEQFF. V gene TRBV11-3 combines with J gene TRBJ2-1, with TRBD2 matching over 10 bases. The germline V gene has CDR1 SGHNT and CDR2 YENEEA. The J segment lost 7 bases and the V segment lost 1 base, leaving 4 bases of the junction unmatched. There are 15 residues in the CDR3.

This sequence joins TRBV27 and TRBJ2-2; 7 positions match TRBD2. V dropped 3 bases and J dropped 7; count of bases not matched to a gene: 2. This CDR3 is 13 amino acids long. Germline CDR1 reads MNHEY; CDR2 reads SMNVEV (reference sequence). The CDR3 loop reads CASSFGLVGELFF. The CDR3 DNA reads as TGTGCCAGCAGTTTTGGACTAGTCGGGGAGCTGTTTTTT.

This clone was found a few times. The CDR3 reads CASRGLAGDPEQYF. Written as DNA, the CDR3 is TGTGCCAGCAGGGGACTAGCGGGAGATCCCGAGCAGTACTTC. V is TRBV2 and J is TRBJ2-7, with 14 bases lining up with TRBD2. The CDR3 is 14 residues long. Germline V gives CDR1 SNHLY, CDR2 FYNNEI. The J segment lost 6 bases and the V segment lost 6 bases, leaving 4 bases of the junction unmatched.

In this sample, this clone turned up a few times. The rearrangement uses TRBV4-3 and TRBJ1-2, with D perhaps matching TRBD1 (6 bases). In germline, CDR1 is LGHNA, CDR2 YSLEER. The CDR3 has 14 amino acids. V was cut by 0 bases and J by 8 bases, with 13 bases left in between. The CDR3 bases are TGCGCCAGCAGCCAAGAGGGACAATACCAGGGCTACACCTTC. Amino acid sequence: CASSQEGQYQGYTF.

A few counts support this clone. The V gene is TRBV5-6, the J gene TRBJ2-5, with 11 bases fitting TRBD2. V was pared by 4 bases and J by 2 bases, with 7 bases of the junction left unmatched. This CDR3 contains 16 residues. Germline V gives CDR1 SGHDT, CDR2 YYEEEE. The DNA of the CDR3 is TGTGCCAGCAGCACCGGACTAGCGGGCCTACAAGAGACCCAGTACTTC. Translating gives CASSTGLAGLQETQYF. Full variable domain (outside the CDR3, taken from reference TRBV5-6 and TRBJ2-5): DAGVTQSPTHLIKTRGQQVTLRCSPKSGHDTVSWYQQALGQGPQFIFQYYEEEERQRGNFPDRFSGHQFPNYSSELNVNALLLGDSALYLCASSTGLAGLQETQYFGPGTRLLVL.

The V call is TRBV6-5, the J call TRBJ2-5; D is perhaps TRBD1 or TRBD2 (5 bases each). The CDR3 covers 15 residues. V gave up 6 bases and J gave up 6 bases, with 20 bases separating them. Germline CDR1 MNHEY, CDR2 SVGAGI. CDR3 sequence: CASSRGKGPGKTQYF. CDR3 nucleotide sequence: TGTGCCAGCAGCCGTGGTAAGGGGCCGGGAAAGACCCAGTACTTC.

The CDR3 spells CASRKGGTGQNSYEQYF. In DNA, the CDR3 is TGTGCCAGCAGAAAAGGGGGAACAGGACAAAACTCCTACGAGCAGTACTTC. This chain connects TRBV3-1 (or the pseudogene TRBV3-2) to TRBJ2-7, with D possibly matching TRBD1 (6 bases). Germline V CDR1 and CDR2: LGHDT, YNNKEL (reference sequence). This CDR3 has 17 amino acids. Deletions cut 6 bases from V and 0 bases from J, with 21 bases between.

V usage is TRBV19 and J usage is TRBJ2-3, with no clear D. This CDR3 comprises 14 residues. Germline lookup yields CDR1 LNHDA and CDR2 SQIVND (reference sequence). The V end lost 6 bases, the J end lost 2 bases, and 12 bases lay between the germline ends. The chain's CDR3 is CASSASASTDTQYF. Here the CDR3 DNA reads TGTGCCAGTAGCGCGAGCGCCTCCACAGATACGCAGTATTTT. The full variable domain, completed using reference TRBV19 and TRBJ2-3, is DGGITQSPKYLFRKEGQNVTLSCEQNLNHDAMYWYRQDPGQGLRLIYYSQIVNDFQKGDIAEGYSVSREKKESFPLTVTSAQKNPTAFYLCASSASASTDTQYFGPGTRLTVL.

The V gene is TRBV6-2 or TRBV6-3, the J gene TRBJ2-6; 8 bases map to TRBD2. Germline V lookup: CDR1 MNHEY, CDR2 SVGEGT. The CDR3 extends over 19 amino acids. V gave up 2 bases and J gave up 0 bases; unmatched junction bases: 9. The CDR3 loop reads CASSYRGGAQASGANVLTF. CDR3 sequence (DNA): TGTGCCAGCAGTTACCGGGGGGGGGCGCAGGCCTCTGGGGCCAACGTCCTGACTTTC.

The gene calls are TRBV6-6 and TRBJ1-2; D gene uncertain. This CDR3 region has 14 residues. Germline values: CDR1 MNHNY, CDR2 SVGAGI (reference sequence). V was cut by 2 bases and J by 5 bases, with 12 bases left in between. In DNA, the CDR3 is TGTGCCAGCAGTTACGAGGCCAGAAGTTATGGCTACACCTTC. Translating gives CASSYEARSYGYTF.

In nucleotides, the CDR3 is TGTGCCTGGAGCGCTCCAGATACGCAGTATTTT. Its protein product is CAWSAPDTQYF. This rearrangement joins TRBV30 to TRBJ2-3, with D uncertain. Germline V CDR1 and CDR2: GTSNPN, SVGIG (reference sequence). The CDR3 is 11 residues long. V was cut by 3 bases and J by 4 bases, with 5 bases left in between.

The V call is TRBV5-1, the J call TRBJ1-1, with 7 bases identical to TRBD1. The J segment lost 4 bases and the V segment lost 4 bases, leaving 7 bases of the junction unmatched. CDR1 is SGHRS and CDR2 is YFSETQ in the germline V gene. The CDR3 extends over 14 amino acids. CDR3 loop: CASSGDSRGTEAFF. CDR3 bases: TGCGCCAGCAGCGGGGACAGCCGGGGCACTGAAGCTTTCTTT.

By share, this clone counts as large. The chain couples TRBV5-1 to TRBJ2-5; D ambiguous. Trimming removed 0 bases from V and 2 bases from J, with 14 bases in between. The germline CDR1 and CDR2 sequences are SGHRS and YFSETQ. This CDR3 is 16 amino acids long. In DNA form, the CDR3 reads TGCGCCAGCAGCTTGGAAGGCCCTCAGAGGCAAGAGACCCAGTACTTC. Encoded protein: CASSLEGPQRQETQYF.

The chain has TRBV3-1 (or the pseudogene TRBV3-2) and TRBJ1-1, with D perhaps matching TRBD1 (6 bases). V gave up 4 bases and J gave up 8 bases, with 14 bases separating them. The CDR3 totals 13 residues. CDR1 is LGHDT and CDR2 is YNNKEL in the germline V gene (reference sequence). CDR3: CASSPQEGGEAFF. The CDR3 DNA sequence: TGTGCCAGCAGCCCACAGGAGGGGGGAGAAGCTTTCTTT.

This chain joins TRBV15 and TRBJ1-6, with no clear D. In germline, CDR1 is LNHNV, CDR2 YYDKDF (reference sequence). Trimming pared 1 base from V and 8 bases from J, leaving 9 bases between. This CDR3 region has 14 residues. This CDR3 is CATSRGLGDSPLHF. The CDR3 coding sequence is TGTGCCACCAGCAGAGGACTGGGCGATTCACCCCTCCACTTT.

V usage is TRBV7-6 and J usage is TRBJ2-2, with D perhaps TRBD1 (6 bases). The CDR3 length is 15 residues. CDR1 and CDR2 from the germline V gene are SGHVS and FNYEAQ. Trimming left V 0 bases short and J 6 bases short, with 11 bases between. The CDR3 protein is CASSLAGAASGELFF. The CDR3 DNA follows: TGTGCCAGCAGCTTAGCGGGGGCAGCGTCCGGGGAGCTGTTTTTT.

The chain's CDR3 is CATSREGGTSGALAKNIQYF. DNA of the CDR3: TGTGCCACCAGCAGAGAGGGAGGGACTAGCGGGGCCCTAGCCAAAAACATTCAGTACTTC. The chain has TRBV15 and TRBJ2-4; TRBD2 agrees at 13 bases. The CDR3 sequence is 20 residues long. Trimming at V came to 0 bases and at J to 0 bases, leaving 8 bases not matched to a gene. Germline V gene data show CDR1 as LNHNV and CDR2 as YYDKDF (reference sequence).

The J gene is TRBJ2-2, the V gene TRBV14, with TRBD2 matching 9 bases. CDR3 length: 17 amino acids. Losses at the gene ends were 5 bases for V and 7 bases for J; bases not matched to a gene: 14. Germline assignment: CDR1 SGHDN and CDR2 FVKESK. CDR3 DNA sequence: TGTGCCAGCAGCGCTAGCGGGATAAGATTCGGGATCGGGGAGCTGTTTTTT. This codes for CASSASGIRFGIGELFF.

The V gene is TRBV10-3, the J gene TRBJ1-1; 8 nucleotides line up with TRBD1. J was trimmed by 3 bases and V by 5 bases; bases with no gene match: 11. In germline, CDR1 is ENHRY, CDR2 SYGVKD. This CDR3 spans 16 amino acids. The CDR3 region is CAISPGQGGGHTEAFF. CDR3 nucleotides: TGTGCCATCAGTCCCGGACAGGGAGGAGGGCACACTGAAGCTTTCTTT.

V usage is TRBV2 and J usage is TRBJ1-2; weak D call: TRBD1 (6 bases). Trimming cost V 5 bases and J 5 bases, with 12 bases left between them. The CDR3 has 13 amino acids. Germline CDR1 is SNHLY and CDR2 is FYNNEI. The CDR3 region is CASSYRVEYGYTF. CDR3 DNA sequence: TGTGCCAGCAGTTACAGGGTTGAGTATGGCTACACCTTC.

CDR3 sequence reads: CASSLVGIGNTEAFF. DNA for the CDR3: TGCGCCAGCAGCTTGGTTGGGATCGGGAACACTGAAGCTTTCTTT. The genes are TRBV5-1 and TRBJ1-1; D unclear. Between the trimmed V and J ends, which lost 0 bases and 1 base, there was a span of 10 bases. Germline CDR1 reads SGHRS; CDR2 reads YFSETQ. This CDR3 is 15 amino acids long.